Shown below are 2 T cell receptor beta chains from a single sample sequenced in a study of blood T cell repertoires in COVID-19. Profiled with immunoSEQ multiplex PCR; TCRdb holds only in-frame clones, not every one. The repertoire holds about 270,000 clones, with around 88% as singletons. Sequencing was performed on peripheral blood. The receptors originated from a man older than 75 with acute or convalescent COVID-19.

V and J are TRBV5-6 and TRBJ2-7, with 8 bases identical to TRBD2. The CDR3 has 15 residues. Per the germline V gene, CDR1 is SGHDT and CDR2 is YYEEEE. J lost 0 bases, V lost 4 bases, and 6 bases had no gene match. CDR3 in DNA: TGTGCCAGCAGCACCCCCCGGGAGGGCTCCTACGAGCAGTACTTC. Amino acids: CASSTPREGSYEQYF.

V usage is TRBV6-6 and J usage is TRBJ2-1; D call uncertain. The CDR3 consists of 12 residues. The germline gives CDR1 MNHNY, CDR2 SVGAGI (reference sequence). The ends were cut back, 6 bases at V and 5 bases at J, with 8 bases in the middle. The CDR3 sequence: CASRNPNNEQFF. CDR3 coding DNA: TGTGCCAGCAGAAACCCTAACAATGAGCAGTTCTTC.